This TCR beta chain was sequenced in a study of T cell responses to AZD1222 COVID-19 vaccine. V was pared by 2 bases and J by 4 bases, with 5 bases of the junction left unmatched. There are 15 residues in the CDR3. Germline CDR1 is MNHEY and CDR2 is SVGAGI. Assay: immunoSEQ multiplex PCR; the TCRdb copy retains only in-frame clones and omits some. The sample records 26,000 or so clones, roughly 90% being singletons. J is TRBJ2-3 and V is TRBV6-5, with 8 bases fitting TRBD1. The sequence came from an adult who received the AZD1222 COVID-19 vaccine. The starting material was peripheral blood, obtained 28 days after the second AZD1222 dose. The CDR3 here is CASSYQGASADTQYF. CDR3 sequence (DNA): TGTGCCAGCAGTTACCAGGGGGCTAGCGCAGATACGCAGTATTTT.